These 24 T cell receptor beta chains were sequenced from one sample in a study of blood T cell repertoires in COVID-19. This table comes from immunoSEQ multiplex PCR, and its TCRdb copy is limited to in-frame clones, with some not included. The sample has 160,000 or so clones, more than 80% seen once; the top ten hold 2.5% to 3%. The sequencing sample was made of peripheral blood. Receptors originate from a man between 60 and 75 years old with acute or convalescent COVID-19.

The chain joins TRBV5-1 to TRBJ2-2; a possible D gene is TRBD1 (8 bases). The CDR3 is 15 residues long. Germline V CDR1 and CDR2: SGHRS, YFSETQ. With 2 bases removed from V and 5 bases from J, the gap between germline ends came to 13 bases. CDR3 coding DNA: TGCGCCAGCAGCTTCCAACAGGGGGGGACCGGGGAGCTGTTTTTT. This codes for CASSFQQGGTGELFF. Looking up the rest from reference TRBV5-1 and TRBJ2-2 gives the full variable domain: KAGVTQTPRYLIKTRGQQVTLSCSPISGHRSVSWYQQTPGQGLQFLFEYFSETQRNKGNFPGRFSGRQFSNSRSEMNVSTLELGDSALYLCASSFQQGGTGELFFGEGSRLTVL.

The chain combines TRBV3-1 (or the pseudogene TRBV3-2) with TRBJ2-7; 7 positions match TRBD2. After removal of 4 bases from V and 2 bases from J, the junction contained 11 bases not matched to a gene. CDR3 length: 16 residues. Germline-derived CDR1 and CDR2 are LGHDT and YNNKEL (reference sequence). This chain's CDR3 is CASSPMTSRSAYEQYF. CDR3 coding DNA: TGTGCCAGCAGCCCGATGACTAGCCGGAGCGCCTACGAGCAGTACTTC.

The CDR3 DNA is TGTGCCAGCAGCTTTGGGAACAGGGTTAATGAGCAGTTCTTC. Its protein product is CASSFGNRVNEQFF. The genes are TRBV11-2 and TRBJ2-1; perhaps TRBD1 as D (6 bases). This CDR3 comprises 14 residues. V was trimmed by 3 bases and J by 7 bases, leaving 13 bases between them. The germline V gene encodes CDR1 SGHAT and CDR2 FQNNGV.

The gene calls are TRBV10-3 and TRBJ1-1, with TRBD1 matching 7 bases. The trim removed 0 bases at V and 0 bases at J, leaving 1 base unmatched. Per the germline V gene, CDR1 is ENHRY and CDR2 is SYGVKD. The CDR3 is 15 amino acids. In DNA, the CDR3 is TGTGCCATCAGTGAGTCAGGACAGGTGAACACTGAAGCTTTCTTT. Translation gives CAISESGQVNTEAFF.

This rearrangement joins TRBV5-1 to TRBJ1-1; 8 nucleotides line up with TRBD1. The germline CDR1 and CDR2 sequences are SGHRS and YFSETQ. CDR3 length equals 15 residues. The V and J ends lost 5 bases and 0 bases, in that order; junction bases with no gene match: 6. In nucleotides, the CDR3 is TGCGCCAGCAGTACTCGACAGGGGATGAACACTGAAGCTTTCTTT. Translated: CASSTRQGMNTEAFF.

The chain joins TRBV2 to TRBJ1-5; D possibly corresponds to TRBD1 (5 bases). Germline lookup yields CDR1 SNHLY and CDR2 FYNNEI. The V gene lost 6 bases and the J gene lost 1 base, with 19 bases spanning the gap. This CDR3 comprises 17 residues. The chain's CDR3 is CASSLGLGGGSNQPQHF. The CDR3 coding sequence is TGTGCCAGCAGCCTAGGTTTAGGTGGGGGGAGCAATCAGCCCCAGCATTTT.

The V call is TRBV7-3, the J call TRBJ2-2; TRBD2 is a possible D gene (6 bases). Germline CDR1 and CDR2: SGHTA and FQGTGA. Deletions cut 1 base from V and 5 bases from J, with 29 bases between. This CDR3 has 21 amino acids. The CDR3 sequence is CASSLMPDGDGSLGGTGELFF. Written as DNA, the CDR3 is TGTGCCAGCAGCTTAATGCCCGACGGGGATGGTAGCCTCGGGGGAACCGGGGAGCTGTTTTTT.

The chain uses TRBV7-9 and TRBJ2-7; D is perhaps TRBD1 (6 bases). The germline gives CDR1 SEHNR, CDR2 FQNEAQ (reference sequence). The CDR3 sequence is 14 residues long. Trimming shortened V by 3 bases and J by 5 bases, and 14 bases separated the two germline ends. The CDR3 here is CASSFTGPRDEQYF. The DNA for the CDR3 is TGTGCCAGCAGCTTTACAGGGCCAAGGGACGAGCAGTACTTC.

J is TRBJ2-1 and V is TRBV6-2 or TRBV6-3; the D gene is possibly TRBD2 (5 bases). The germline V gene has CDR1 MNHEY and CDR2 SVGEGT. CDR3 length: 16 residues. V dropped 0 bases and J dropped 5 bases, with 14 bases sitting between them. The CDR3 protein is CASSYSIGGGNNEQFF. The DNA for the CDR3 is TGTGCCAGCAGTTACTCGATAGGTGGAGGAAACAATGAGCAGTTCTTC.

This rearrangement joins TRBV20-1 to TRBJ1-4; D call uncertain. This CDR3 region has 14 residues. The V gene's germline CDR1 is DFQATT and CDR2 SNEGSKA (reference sequence). Trimming removed 3 bases from V and 8 bases from J, with 16 bases in between. For the CDR3, the DNA is TGCAGTGCTAGTATTGGAGGGAGGAACGAAAAACTGTTTTTT. Translation gives CSASIGGRNEKLFF.

This clone was observed a single time. The chain uses TRBV6-5 and TRBJ2-7, with 9 bases that match TRBD1. The CDR3 has 15 residues. V gave up 7 bases and J gave up 3 bases; unmatched junction bases: 10. Looked up from germline, CDR1 is MNHEY and CDR2 is SVGAGI. The CDR3 region has the DNA TGTGCCAGCAAGACACCGGGACAGGGAAGCTACGAGCAGTACTTC. This translates into CASKTPGQGSYEQYF.

This chain links TRBV24-1 with TRBJ1-2; 7 nucleotides agree with TRBD1. Losses at the gene ends were 2 bases for V and 8 bases for J; bases not matched to a gene: 10. The CDR3 covers 15 residues. CDR1 and CDR2 (germline): KGHDR, SFDVKD. CDR3 sequence: CATSDSGTAFGGYTF. DNA of the CDR3: TGTGCCACCAGTGATTCCGGGACAGCGTTCGGGGGCTACACCTTC.

The rearrangement joins TRBV12-3 or TRBV12-4 to TRBJ2-2; 8 bases are shared with TRBD1. The J segment lost 6 bases and the V segment lost 6 bases, leaving 3 bases of the junction unmatched. CDR3 length: 13 residues. DNA for the CDR3: TGTGCCAGCAGGACAGGGGTCGCCGGGGAGCTGTTTTTT. Amino acids: CASRTGVAGELFF.

The chain couples TRBV3-1 (or the pseudogene TRBV3-2) to TRBJ2-7; D is ambiguous. Germline V gene lookup returns CDR1 LGHDT and CDR2 YNNKEL (reference sequence). The ends were cut back, 5 bases at V and 3 bases at J, with 5 bases in the middle. CDR3 length equals 11 residues. CDR3 protein: CASSSRYEQYF. CDR3 sequence (DNA): TGTGCCAGCAGCTCCCGCTACGAGCAGTACTTC.

The chain carries TRBV18 and TRBJ2-1; 9 bases align to TRBD2. V shed 1 base, J shed 5 bases, and the junction held 0 bases outside the gene matches. The CDR3 totals 14 residues. The V gene's germline CDR1 is KGHSH and CDR2 LQKENI. CDR3: CASSPLAGDNEQFF. CDR3 nucleotides: TGTGCCAGCTCACCACTAGCGGGGGACAATGAGCAGTTCTTC.

The gene calls are TRBV5-6 and TRBJ2-7; D perhaps matches TRBD2 (5 bases). Deletions cut 4 bases from V and 1 base from J, with 12 bases between. Germline V gives CDR1 SGHDT, CDR2 YYEEEE. This CDR3 comprises 14 residues. CDR3 DNA sequence: TGTGCCAGCAGCAACGGGATGGGATCCTACGAGCAGTACTTC. Its protein product is CASSNGMGSYEQYF.

This chain uses TRBV4-1 with TRBJ1-1; D may be TRBD1 (6 bases). Germline-derived CDR1 and CDR2 are MGHRA and YSYEKL. Trimming took 3 bases from V and 5 from J, leaving 13 bases between them. The CDR3 consists of 14 residues. The CDR3 DNA reads as TGCGCCAGCAGCCACGCGAGGGGGGGAACTGAAGCTTTCTTT. This gives the protein CASSHARGGTEAFF.

The V and J genes are TRBV24-1 and TRBJ1-5, with D unclear. The CDR3 contains 12 residues. The ends were cut back, 7 bases at V and 3 bases at J, with 6 bases in the middle. Germline CDR1 reads KGHDR; CDR2 reads SFDVKD. This chain's CDR3 is CATSSLNQPQHF. The DNA of the CDR3 is TGTGCCACCAGCTCCCTCAATCAGCCCCAGCATTTT.

V usage is TRBV11-2 and J usage is TRBJ2-7, with 10 bases fitting TRBD2. With 3 bases clipped from V and 4 bases from J, the junction kept 12 bases outside the gene matches. Per the germline V gene, CDR1 is SGHAT and CDR2 is FQNNGV. The CDR3 length is 17 residues. The CDR3 region is CASSFTSGASGGYEQYF. As DNA, the CDR3 is TGTGCCAGCAGCTTCACTAGCGGGGCATCCGGAGGTTACGAGCAGTACTTC.

Turning to this clone: At one of its ends the junction is not consistent with the germline gene, which may arise from a read error. The chain is built from TRBV6-6 and TRBJ1-4; no firm D call. CDR1 and CDR2 from the germline V gene are MNHNY and SVGAGI (reference sequence). The CDR3 contains 12 residues. The DNA of the CDR3 is TGTGCCAGCAAATCCACTAGTGAAAAACTGTTTTTT. Its translation: CASKSTSEKLFF.

The CDR3 coding sequence is TGTGCCAGCAACGGGATGGGGGACAGGAGCACAGATACGCAGTATTTT. Translation: CASNGMGDRSTDTQYF. V and J are TRBV27 and TRBJ2-3; 8 bases line up with TRBD1. The V gene's germline CDR1 is MNHEY and CDR2 SMNVEV (reference sequence). J lost 0 bases, V lost 7 bases, and 9 bases had no gene match. The CDR3 covers 16 residues.

The chain links TRBV5-8 to TRBJ1-1, with 8 bases aligning to TRBD1. Germline CDR1 and CDR2: SGHTS and YDEGEE. V was pared by 4 bases and J by 0 bases, with 5 bases of the junction left unmatched. The CDR3 sequence is 15 residues long. The CDR3 is CASSRTGTMNTEAFF. CDR3 sequence (DNA): TGTGCCAGCAGCCGGACAGGGACGATGAACACTGAAGCTTTCTTT.

The rearrangement joins TRBV5-1 to TRBJ2-7; perhaps TRBD2 as D (5 bases). Germline assignment: CDR1 SGHRS and CDR2 YFSETQ. The CDR3 is 14 amino acids. V dropped 2 bases and J dropped 3 bases, with 12 bases sitting between them. The CDR3 DNA reads TGCGCCAGCAGCTTCGAGGGAAAGAGCTACGAGCAGTACTTC. It is translated as CASSFEGKSYEQYF.

Concerning this clone itself: The same CDR3 arises from other DNA sequences in this sample as well. V and J are TRBV9 and TRBJ2-3; unclear D gene. Germline V CDR1 and CDR2: SGDLS, YYNGEE. This CDR3 comprises 14 residues. Deletions cut 2 bases from V and 0 bases from J, with 7 bases between. The CDR3 region has the DNA TGTGCCAGCAGCGTGTCAGGAAGCACAGATACGCAGTATTTT. Protein sequence: CASSVSGSTDTQYF. Together with reference TRBV9 and TRBJ2-3, the CDR3 gives the full variable domain: DSGVTQTPKHLITATGQRVTLRCSPRSGDLSVYWYQQSLDQGLQFLIQYYNGEERAKGNILERFSAQQFPDLHSELNLSSLELGDSALYFCASSVSGSTDTQYFGPGTRLTVL.